A single sample gave rise to the 23 T cell receptor beta chains below, sequenced in a study of T cells in women clearing cervical HPV infection. Here immunoSEQ multiplex PCR was the method, and the copy in TCRdb shows in-frame clones only, minus some. The sample includes more than 15,000 clones. Sequenced: blood buffy coat. Every receptor here comes from a woman between 18 and 69 years old with a cervical HPV16 infection that either progressed to CIN3+ or cleared (not recorded which).

On this clone itself: From the germline J gene comes the end of the CDR3, since the read stops 3 residues before it. V and J are TRBV19 and TRBJ2-5, with D possibly being TRBD1 (5 bases). Between the trimmed V and J ends, which lost 5 bases and 5 bases, there was a span of 15 bases. The CDR3 loop spans 14 amino acids. The germline V gene has CDR1 LNHDA and CDR2 SQIVND (reference sequence). The covered CDR3 bases are TGTGCCAGTAGTCCCACAGGAACGCGGGAGACC. Translation gives CASSPTGTRET. The entire CDR3 sequence reads CASSPTGTRETQYF.

Regarding this clone: The sequence runs out 3 residues before the end of the CDR3; the remainder is reconstructed from the germline J gene. The chain carries TRBV18 and TRBJ1-1, with a weak D call TRBD1 (5 bases). The CDR3 has 13 amino acids. Per the germline V gene, CDR1 is KGHSH and CDR2 is LQKENI. V shed 4 bases and J shed 1 base, with 7 bases lying between them. The CDR3 loop reads CASSHGQNTEAFF. CDR3 bases read: TGTGCCAGCTCACATGGACAGAACACTGAA.

For this clone: The read finishes 3 residues shy of the CDR3 end, and the germline J gene is used to complete it. This chain connects TRBV12-3 or TRBV12-4 to TRBJ1-2; 9 bases agree with TRBD1. This CDR3 region has 16 residues. After removal of 6 bases from V and 7 bases from J, the junction contained 15 bases not matched to a gene. CDR3 in amino acids: CASRIQGAAPSGGYTF. Partial CDR3 DNA: TGTGCCAGCAGGATACAGGGGGCTGCCCCCTCAGGTGGC.

Turning to this clone: Coverage ceases 3 residues before the CDR3 finishes, and the germline J gene fills in the end. The chain is built from TRBV30 and TRBJ1-3; D is uncertain. The germline CDR1 and CDR2 sequences are GTSNPN and SVGIG (reference sequence). The length of the CDR3 is 13 residues. Trimming removed 4 bases from V and 0 bases from J, with 7 bases in between. CDR3 DNA, as far as it was read: TGTGCCTGGACCGACACCTCTGGAAACACC. Its protein is CAWTDTSGNT. The entire CDR3 reads CAWTDTSGNTIYF.

About this clone: The CDR3 end falls 3 residues outside the read, so it is completed with the germline J gene. The genes are TRBV2 and TRBJ2-1, with TRBD2 matching over 8 bases. Germline-derived CDR1 and CDR2 are SNHLY and FYNNEI. The V segment lost 8 bases and the J segment 6 bases; nucleotides outside the gene matches: 6. The CDR3 totals 13 residues. The sequenced CDR3 bases are TGTGCCAGCCGGAGCGGGAGTCCCAATGAG. Encoded protein: CASRSGSPNE. The CDR3 as a whole reads CASRSGSPNEQFF.

A note on this clone: Read data end 3 residues before the CDR3 end; the end is taken from the germline J gene. V usage is TRBV5-1 and J usage is TRBJ2-3; 9 bases align to TRBD2. The CDR3 spans 16 residues. Germline V gene sequence: CDR1 SGHRS, CDR2 YFSETQ. With 1 base clipped from V and 6 bases from J, the junction kept 9 bases outside the gene matches. CDR3: CASSLSALAGSDTQYF. Incomplete CDR3 DNA: TGCGCCAGCAGCTTGTCTGCGCTAGCGGGGTCGGATACG.

As to this clone: The CDR3 end falls 3 residues outside the read, so it is completed with the germline J gene. V and J are TRBV11-2 and TRBJ2-7; 7 bases match TRBD1. The CDR3 is 14 amino acids. Germline CDR1 and CDR2: SGHAT and FQNNGV. The V segment lost 3 bases and the J segment 0 bases; nucleotides outside the gene matches: 2. CDR3 DNA (partial): TGTGCCAGCAGCTTCCGGGACAGCTCCTACGAG. Translated: CASSFRDSSYE. In full, the CDR3 is CASSFRDSSYEQYF.

The sequenced CDR3 bases are TGTGCCAGCAGTGAAGGGTGGGGGACAGGCACCTACGAG. Its translation is CASSEGWGTGTYE. The whole CDR3 is CASSEGWGTGTYEQYF. The rearrangement links TRBV6-1 to TRBJ2-7; 8 bases fit TRBD1. The observed sequence ends 3 residues before the CDR3 terminus, with the missing tail filled in from the germline J gene. The germline CDR1 and CDR2 sequences are MNHNS and SASEGT. J lost 2 bases, V lost 1 base, and 7 bases had no gene match. This CDR3 is built from 16 residues.

Points on this clone: The CDR3 end lies 3 residues beyond the end of the read and is filled in from the germline J gene. The genes are TRBV5-5 and TRBJ1-6, with TRBD1 matching over 7 bases. This CDR3 contains 14 residues. Germline CDR1 and CDR2: SGHKS and YYEKEE (reference sequence). The CDR3 here is CASSAYQGVTSLHF. The DNA read from the CDR3 is TGTGCCAGCAGCGCCTACCAGGGGGTCACGTCC.

The CDR3 sequence: CASSPTSAGDTYTF. CDR3 DNA (partial): TGTGCCAGCAGCCCCACTAGCGCCGGAGATACC. This chain uses TRBV7-3 with TRBJ1-2; D gene unclear. The read ends 3 residues early relative to the CDR3; the germline J gene fills the gap. Germline assignment: CDR1 SGHTA and CDR2 FQGTGA. The CDR3 spans 14 residues.

Details on this clone: The read terminates 3 residues ahead of where the CDR3 ends, so the germline J gene completes it. V and J are TRBV19 and TRBJ1-2; 7 bases agree with TRBD1. Germline V gene data show CDR1 as LNHDA and CDR2 as SQIVND (reference sequence). V shed 6 bases, J shed 3 bases, and the junction held 13 bases outside the gene matches. This CDR3 spans 16 amino acids. The sequenced part of the CDR3 DNA is TGTGCCAGTAGCCAAATACATTACAGGGGCGACTATGGC. This codes for CASSQIHYRGDYG. The entire CDR3 sequence reads CASSQIHYRGDYGYTF. The whole variable domain, remainder taken from reference TRBV19 and TRBJ1-2, is DGGITQSPKYLFRKEGQNVTLSCEQNLNHDAMYWYRQDPGQGLRLIYYSQIVNDFQKGDIAEGYSVSREKKESFPLTVTSAQKNPTAFYLCASSQIHYRGDYGYTFGSGTRLTVV.

The CDR3 loop is CASSGAVDNQPQHF. CDR3 bases read: TGTGCCAGCAGTGGGGCAGTGGACAATCAGCCC. This rearrangement joins TRBV6-1 to TRBJ1-5; D uncertain. The CDR3 extends 3 residues past the end of the read, so its final part is completed from the germline J gene. This CDR3 region has 14 residues. Germline V CDR1 and CDR2: MNHNS, SASEGT. Trimming took off 4 bases at V and 3 bases at J, with 10 bases between the two ends.

A remark on this clone: From the germline J gene comes the end of the CDR3, since the read stops 3 residues before it. The chain uses TRBV18 and TRBJ2-1, with a weak D call TRBD1 (6 bases). The V end lost 8 bases, the J end lost 0 bases, and 20 bases lay between the germline ends. In germline, CDR1 is KGHSH, CDR2 LQKENI. The CDR3 consists of 17 residues. This chain's CDR3 is CASAPYRTASSYNEQFF. The part of the CDR3 DNA that was read is TGTGCCAGCGCGCCTTACAGGACAGCGAGCTCCTACAATGAG.

In the case of this clone: The read ends 3 residues early relative to the CDR3; the germline J gene fills the gap. The chain joins TRBV12-3 or TRBV12-4 to TRBJ2-1, with 11 bases fitting TRBD1. J was trimmed by 9 bases and V by 6 bases; bases with no gene match: 7. The CDR3 extends over 14 amino acids. The CDR3 is CASSRDRGFGEQFF. CDR3 bases read: TGTGCCAGCAGCCGGGACAGGGGGTTCGGTGAG.

Notes on this clone: The CDR3 is cut off 3 residues early in the read; its end comes from the germline J gene. V is TRBV5-1 and J is TRBJ2-7; possibly TRBD1 for D (6 bases). The germline V and J ends were trimmed by 4 bases and 1 base, with 24 bases remaining between them. The germline gives CDR1 SGHRS, CDR2 YFSETQ. The CDR3 totals 18 residues. Incomplete CDR3 DNA: TGCGCCAGCAGCGCGAAACAGGGTTCTAAAACCAGTTCCTACGAG. Amino acid sequence: CASSAKQGSKTSSYE. The full CDR3 is CASSAKQGSKTSSYEQYF.

About this clone: The read terminates 3 residues ahead of where the CDR3 ends, so the germline J gene completes it. V gene TRBV28 combines with J gene TRBJ1-2; TRBD1 might be the D (5 bases). V shed 3 bases and J shed 2 bases, with 19 bases lying between them. This CDR3 has 17 residues. Germline CDR1 and CDR2: MDHEN and SYDVKM. The CDR3 sequence: CASSFQGSNHKNYGYTF. Incomplete CDR3 DNA: TGTGCCAGCAGTTTTCAGGGAAGCAATCACAAAAACTATGGC.

Comment on this clone: From the germline J gene comes the end of the CDR3, since the read stops 3 residues before it. This sample includes further DNA sequences coding for the same CDR3. The genes are TRBV10-3 and TRBJ1-1; possible D gene TRBD1, 6 bases. The CDR3 length is 17 residues. From germline, CDR1 is ENHRY and CDR2 SYGVKD. Trimming left V 8 bases short and J 5 bases short, with 27 bases between. The CDR3 here is CAIQYAKYRERGTEAFF. CDR3 bases read: TGTGCCATCCAATACGCTAAATACAGGGAGAGGGGAACTGAA.

About this clone itself: The read halts 3 residues ahead of the CDR3 end, with the missing end drawn from the germline J gene. The gene calls are TRBV7-3 and TRBJ2-5, with 9 bases lining up with TRBD2. CDR1 SGHTA and CDR2 FQGTGA come from the germline V gene. V lost 2 bases, J lost 4 bases, and 11 bases stayed unmatched. This CDR3 comprises 17 residues. The CDR3 sequence is CASSLAGAGGTRETQYF. CDR3 bases read: TGTGCCAGCAGCTTAGCGGGGGCGGGGGGGACAAGAGAGACC.

Points on this clone: One end of the junction fails to match germline, which may point to a read error. The DNA ends 3 residues before the CDR3 does, and the rest of the CDR3 is filled in from the germline J gene. The rearrangement joins TRBV4-2 to TRBJ2-5; 7 positions agree with TRBD1. CDR1 and CDR2 (germline): LGHNA, YNFKEQ. This CDR3 comprises 16 residues. The CDR3 bases that were read are TGCGCCAGCAGCCAAGACTTCGTGTCAGGGGGAGAGACC. Translated, it gives CASSQDFVSGGET. The full CDR3 protein is CASSQDFVSGGETQYF.

About this clone itself: The read terminates 3 residues before the CDR3 end, so the remaining end is supplied by the germline J gene. The chain carries TRBV7-2 and TRBJ1-6; D is perhaps TRBD1 (5 bases). The germline V and J ends were trimmed by 7 bases and 3 bases, with 13 bases remaining between them. Germline V CDR1 and CDR2: SGHTA, FQGNSA. This CDR3 region has 15 residues. CDR3 amino acids: CASTSGTGYNSPLHF. The covered CDR3 bases are TGTGCCAGCACCTCGGGGACTGGCTATAATTCACCC.

According to its frequency, this clone is medium-sized. The CDR3 goes on 3 residues after the read ends, and that part is filled in from the germline J gene. This chain links TRBV18 with TRBJ2-6, with D hard to call. In germline, CDR1 is KGHSH, CDR2 LQKENI. The CDR3 extends over 16 amino acids. The V end was cut by 1 base, the J end by 6 bases, with 13 bases between. The DNA read from the CDR3 is TGTGCCAGCTCACCACTCACTTCTTTTGTGGCCAACGTC. Translated, it gives CASSPLTSFVANV. In full, the CDR3 reads CASSPLTSFVANVLTF.

As regards this clone: The sequence runs out 3 residues before the end of the CDR3; the remainder is reconstructed from the germline J gene. The V call is TRBV19, the J call TRBJ2-3; D is possibly TRBD2 (5 bases). The germline V gene encodes CDR1 LNHDA and CDR2 SQIVND (reference sequence). V shed 5 bases and J shed 6 bases, with 12 bases lying between them. CDR3 length equals 13 residues. The CDR3 here is CASSVSLADTQYF. The CDR3 bases that were read are TGTGCCAGTAGTGTATCTCTAGCTGATACG.

On this clone: Read coverage stops 3 residues before the CDR3 terminus; the germline J gene supplies the remainder. The chain joins TRBV7-7 to TRBJ2-7, with D possibly matching TRBD1 (5 bases). Germline V gives CDR1 SSHAT, CDR2 FNYEAQ (reference sequence). This CDR3 contains 13 residues. Between the trimmed V and J ends, which lost 5 bases and 3 bases, there was a span of 11 bases. The chain's CDR3 is CASSVSQGYEQYF. The DNA read from the CDR3 is TGTGCCAGCAGCGTCTCCCAGGGCTACGAG.